This TCR beta chain was profiled in a study of blood T cell repertoires in COVID-19. Study-level background: From the United States, Italy and Spain came samples of acute and convalescent COVID-19. T cells, B-cell-depleted T cells, or PBMCs supplied cDNA or gDNA.

Authors' processing steps: Estimation of nucleated cell counts relied on the amplification of reference gene primers. This table comes from immunoSEQ multiplex PCR, and its TCRdb copy is limited to in-frame clones, with some not included. V, J and clone size are taken as reported in that table, and D and trimming were inferred from the DNA itself. The sample shows about 480,000 clones, roughly 89% of them seen only once. The germline CDR1 and CDR2 sequences are MNHEY and SMNVEV (reference sequence). The V and J ends lost 5 bases and 0 bases, in that order; junction bases with no gene match: 6. This CDR3 has 15 residues. Followed longitudinally, the Seattle patients had been enrolled during active infection.

The sequence was collected from a man aged 18 to 30 with COVID-19, enrolled during active disease. The chain couples TRBV27 to TRBJ2-5; 7 bases align to TRBD1. Material: peripheral blood. The CDR3 loop reads CASSPGTDYQETQYF. The CDR3 nucleotides read TGTGCCAGCAGTCCAGGGACAGACTACCAAGAGACCCAGTACTTC.